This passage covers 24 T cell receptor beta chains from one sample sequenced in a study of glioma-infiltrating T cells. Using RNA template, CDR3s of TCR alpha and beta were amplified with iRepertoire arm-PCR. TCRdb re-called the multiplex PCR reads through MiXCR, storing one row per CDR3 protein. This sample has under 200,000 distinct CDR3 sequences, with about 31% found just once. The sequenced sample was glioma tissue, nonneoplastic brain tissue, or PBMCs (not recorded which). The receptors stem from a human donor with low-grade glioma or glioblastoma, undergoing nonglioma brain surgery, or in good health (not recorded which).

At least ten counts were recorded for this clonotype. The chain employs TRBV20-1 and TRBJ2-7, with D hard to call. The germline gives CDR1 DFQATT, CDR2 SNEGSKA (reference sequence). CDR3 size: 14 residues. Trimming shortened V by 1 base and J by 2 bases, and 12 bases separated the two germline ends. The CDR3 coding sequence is TGCAGTGCTAGAGGCGAGAAGGGCACCTACGAGCAGTACTTC. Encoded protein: CSARGEKGTYEQYF.

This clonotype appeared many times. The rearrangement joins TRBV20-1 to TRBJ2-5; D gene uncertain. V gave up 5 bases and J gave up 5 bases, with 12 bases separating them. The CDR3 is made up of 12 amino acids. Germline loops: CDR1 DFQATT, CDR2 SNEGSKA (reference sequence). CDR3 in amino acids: CSAVFLDETQYF. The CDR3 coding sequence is TGCAGTGCTGTCTTTCTAGACGAGACCCAGTACTTC.

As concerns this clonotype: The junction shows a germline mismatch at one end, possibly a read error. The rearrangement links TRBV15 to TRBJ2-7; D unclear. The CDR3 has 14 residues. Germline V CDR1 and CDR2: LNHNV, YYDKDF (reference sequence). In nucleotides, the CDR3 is TGTGCGACCAGCAGAGAAACCCGGTCCTACGAGAAGTACTTC. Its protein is CATSRETRSYEKYF.

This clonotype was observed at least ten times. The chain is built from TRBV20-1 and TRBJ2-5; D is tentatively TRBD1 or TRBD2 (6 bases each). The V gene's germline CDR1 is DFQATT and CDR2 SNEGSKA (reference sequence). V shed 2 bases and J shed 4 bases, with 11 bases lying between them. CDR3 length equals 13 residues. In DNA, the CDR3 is TGCAGTGCTAGAAGATCGGGGGCAGAGACCCAGTACTTC. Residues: CSARRSGAETQYF.

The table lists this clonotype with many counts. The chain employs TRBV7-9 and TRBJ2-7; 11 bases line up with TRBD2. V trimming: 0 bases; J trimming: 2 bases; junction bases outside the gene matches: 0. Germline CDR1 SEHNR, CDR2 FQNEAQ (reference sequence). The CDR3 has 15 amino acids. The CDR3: CASSLASGRAYEQYF. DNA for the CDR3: TGTGCCAGCAGCTTAGCTAGCGGGAGGGCCTACGAGCAGTACTTC.

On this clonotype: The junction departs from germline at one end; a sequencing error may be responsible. In nucleotides, the CDR3 is TGTGCCAGCAGCGTAGAGGACTCGTCAGTAACTAATGGAAAACTGTTTTTT. Encoded protein: CASSVEDSSVTNGKLFF. The genes are TRBV9 and TRBJ1-4; D is undetermined. Germline V lookup: CDR1 SGDLS, CDR2 YYNGEE. The CDR3 contains 17 residues.

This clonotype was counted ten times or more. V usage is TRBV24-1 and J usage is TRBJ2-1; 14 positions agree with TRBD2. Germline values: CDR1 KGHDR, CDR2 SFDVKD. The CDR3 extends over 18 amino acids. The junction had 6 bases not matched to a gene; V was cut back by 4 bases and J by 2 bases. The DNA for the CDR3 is TGTGCCACCAGTGAAAGCCGGACTAGCGGGGGGACCTACAATGAGCAGTTCTTC. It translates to CATSESRTSGGTYNEQFF.

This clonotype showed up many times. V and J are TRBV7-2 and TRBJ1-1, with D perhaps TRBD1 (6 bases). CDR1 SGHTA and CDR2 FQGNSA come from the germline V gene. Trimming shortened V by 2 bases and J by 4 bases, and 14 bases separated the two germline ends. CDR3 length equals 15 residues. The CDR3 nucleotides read TGTGCCAGCAGCTTAAACAGGGTGGTAACCACTGAAGCTTTCTTT. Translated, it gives CASSLNRVVTTEAFF.

CDR3 nucleotide sequence: TGTGCCAGCAGCTTTGGGACAGGGGAGTACGAGCAGTACTTC. This encodes CASSFGTGEYEQYF. The J gene is TRBJ2-7, the V gene TRBV5-5, with 10 bases fitting TRBD1. The length of the CDR3 is 14 residues. Germline V gene data show CDR1 as SGHKS and CDR2 as YYEKEE (reference sequence). V dropped 2 bases and J dropped 4; count of bases not matched to a gene: 3.

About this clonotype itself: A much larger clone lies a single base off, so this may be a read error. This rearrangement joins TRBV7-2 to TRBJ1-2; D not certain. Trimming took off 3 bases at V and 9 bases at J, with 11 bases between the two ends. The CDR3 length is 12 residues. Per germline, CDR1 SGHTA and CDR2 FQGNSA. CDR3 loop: CASSFPFGSYTF. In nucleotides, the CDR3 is TGTGCCAGCAGCTTCCCGTTTGGGAGCTACACCTTC.

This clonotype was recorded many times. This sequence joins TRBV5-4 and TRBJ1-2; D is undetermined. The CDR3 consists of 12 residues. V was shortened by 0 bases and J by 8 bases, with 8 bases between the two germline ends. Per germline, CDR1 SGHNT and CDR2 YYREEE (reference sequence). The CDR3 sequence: CASSLDKEGYTF. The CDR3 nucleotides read TGTGCCAGCAGCTTGGATAAAGAAGGCTACACCTTC.

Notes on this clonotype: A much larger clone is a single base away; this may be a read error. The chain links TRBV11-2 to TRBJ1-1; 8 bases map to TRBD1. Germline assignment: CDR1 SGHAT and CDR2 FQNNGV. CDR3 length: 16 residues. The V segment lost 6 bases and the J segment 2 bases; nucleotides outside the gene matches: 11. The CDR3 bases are TGTGCCAGCAGGCCCTATGGGGGACAGGTAAACACTGAAGCTTTCTTT. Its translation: CASRPYGGQVNTEAFF.

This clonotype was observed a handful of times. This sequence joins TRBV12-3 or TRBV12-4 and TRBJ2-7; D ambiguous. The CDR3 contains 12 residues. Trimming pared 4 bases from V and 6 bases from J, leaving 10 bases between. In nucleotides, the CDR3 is TGTGCCAGCAGTTACCACCCTCGCGAGCAGTACTTC. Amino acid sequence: CASSYHPREQYF.

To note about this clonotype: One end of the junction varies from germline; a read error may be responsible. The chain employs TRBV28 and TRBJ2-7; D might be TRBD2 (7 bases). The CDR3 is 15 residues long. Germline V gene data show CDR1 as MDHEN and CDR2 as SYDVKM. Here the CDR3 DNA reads TGCGCCAGCAGTTTATCGGCGGGGGCCTCCTACGAGCAGTACTTC. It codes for CASSLSAGASYEQYF.

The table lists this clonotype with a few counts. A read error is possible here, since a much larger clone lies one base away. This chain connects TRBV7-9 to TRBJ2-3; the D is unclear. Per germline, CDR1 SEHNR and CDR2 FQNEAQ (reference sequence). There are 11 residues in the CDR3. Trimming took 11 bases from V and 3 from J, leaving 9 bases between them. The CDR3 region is CAGTVTDTQYF. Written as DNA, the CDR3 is TGTGCCGGCACCGTAACAGATACGCAGTATTTT.

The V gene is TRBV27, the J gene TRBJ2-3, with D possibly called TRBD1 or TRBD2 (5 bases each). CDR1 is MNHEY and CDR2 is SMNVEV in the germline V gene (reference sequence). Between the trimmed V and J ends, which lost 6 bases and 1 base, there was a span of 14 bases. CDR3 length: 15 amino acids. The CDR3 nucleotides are TGTGCCAGCAGGCCTCGAGGGACGGGCACAGATACGCAGTATTTT. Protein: CASRPRGTGTDTQYF.

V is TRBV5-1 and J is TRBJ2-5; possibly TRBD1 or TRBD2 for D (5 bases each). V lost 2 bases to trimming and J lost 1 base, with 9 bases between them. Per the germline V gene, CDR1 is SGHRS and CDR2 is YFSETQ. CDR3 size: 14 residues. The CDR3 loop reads CASSFTGPQETQYF. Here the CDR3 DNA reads TGCGCCAGCAGCTTTACGGGGCCCCAAGAGACCCAGTACTTC.

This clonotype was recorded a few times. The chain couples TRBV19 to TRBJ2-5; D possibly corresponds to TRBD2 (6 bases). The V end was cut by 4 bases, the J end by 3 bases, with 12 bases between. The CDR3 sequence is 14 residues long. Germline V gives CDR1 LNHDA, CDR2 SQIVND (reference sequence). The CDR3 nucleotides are TGTGCCAGTAGTACCGGGACTCTCAAAGAGACCCAGTACTTC. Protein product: CASSTGTLKETQYF.

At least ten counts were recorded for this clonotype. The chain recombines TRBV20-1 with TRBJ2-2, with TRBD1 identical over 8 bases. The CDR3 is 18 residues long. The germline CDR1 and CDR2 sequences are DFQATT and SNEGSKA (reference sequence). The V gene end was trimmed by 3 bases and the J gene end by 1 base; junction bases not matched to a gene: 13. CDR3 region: CSASATGGLGVNTGELFF. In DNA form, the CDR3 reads TGCAGTGCTAGTGCCACAGGGGGTTTGGGGGTGAACACCGGGGAGCTGTTTTTT.

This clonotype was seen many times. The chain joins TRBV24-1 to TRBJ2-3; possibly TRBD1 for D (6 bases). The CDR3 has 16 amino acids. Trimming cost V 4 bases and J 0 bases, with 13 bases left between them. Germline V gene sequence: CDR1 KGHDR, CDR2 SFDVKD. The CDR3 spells CATSEAGTRSTDTQYF. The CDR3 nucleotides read TGTGCCACCAGTGAAGCCGGGACACGTAGCACAGATACGCAGTATTTT.

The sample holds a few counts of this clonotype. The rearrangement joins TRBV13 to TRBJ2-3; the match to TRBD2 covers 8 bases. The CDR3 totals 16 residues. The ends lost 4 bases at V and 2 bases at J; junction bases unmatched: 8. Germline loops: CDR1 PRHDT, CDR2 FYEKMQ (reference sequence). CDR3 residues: CASSSLTSVNTDTQYF. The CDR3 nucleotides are TGTGCCAGCAGCTCCTTGACTAGCGTAAACACAGATACGCAGTATTTT.

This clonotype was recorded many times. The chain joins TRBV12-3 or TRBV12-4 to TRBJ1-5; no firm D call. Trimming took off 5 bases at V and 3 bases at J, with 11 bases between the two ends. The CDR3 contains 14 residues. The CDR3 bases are TGTGCCAGCAGTCTCGGACGGTCCAATCAGCCCCAGCATTTT. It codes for CASSLGRSNQPQHF.

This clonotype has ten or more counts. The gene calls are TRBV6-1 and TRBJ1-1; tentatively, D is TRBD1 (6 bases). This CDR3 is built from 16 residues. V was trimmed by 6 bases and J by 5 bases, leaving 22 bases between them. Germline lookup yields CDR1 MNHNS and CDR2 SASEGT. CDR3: CASSRFITGSGTEAFF. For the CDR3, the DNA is TGTGCCAGCAGCAGATTTATTACAGGGAGTGGGACTGAAGCTTTCTTT.

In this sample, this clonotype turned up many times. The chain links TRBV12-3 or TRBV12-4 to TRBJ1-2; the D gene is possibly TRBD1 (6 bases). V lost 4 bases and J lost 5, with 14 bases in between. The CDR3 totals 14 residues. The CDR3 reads CASSSVRTAYGYTF. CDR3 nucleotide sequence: TGTGCCAGCAGTTCTGTCCGGACAGCATATGGCTACACCTTC.